This TCR beta chain was captured by sequencing in a study of cytomegalovirus exposure and HLA in healthy donors (dated by TCRdb to 2015 to 2018). The study in broad terms: According to an earlier analysis of 550 to 750 of the donors, 200 million or so T cells yielded roughly 110 million unique TCR beta sequences and 276 Gb of sequence data. An early release that covered 640 HLA-typed donors contained about 300 gigabases of sequencing data and 70 million to 100 million unique TCR sequences. Among the 398 genotyped donors, about 83% belonged to the genetic ancestry cluster associated with self-reported Caucasian donors. The aim of the study was to test whether cataloging public T cell receptors could identify signatures of past pathogen exposure. The study profiled the T cell repertoires of 550 to 700 subjects by immunosequencing and related them to cytomegalovirus serostatus. A separate validation cohort of more than 100 different subjects was used in addition to the 666-subject first cohort. High-throughput TCR immunosequencing, statistical association of individual TCRs with disease status, and machine learning were combined to predict cytomegalovirus infection status. To study patterns of TCR occurrence, a later analysis re-analyzed previously published TCR beta repertoires from several hundred donors and added high-resolution HLA genotyping. In the later analysis, no new phenotypic data were used to find candidate immune exposures; instead, reliance was placed on TCR beta sequences and their occurrence across donors. An earlier analysis of about 600 of the donors used high-throughput TCR beta sequencing to judge whether each TCR beta V gene segment behaved as functional or pseudogenic. Donor age, sex, ethnicity and CMV serostatus were collected together with the repertoire data. A later genetic analysis took genome-wide SNP genotypes for about 65% of the 666 donors and used that subset as a discovery cohort. Every discovery cohort repertoire had been produced on one sequencing platform. HLA typing included class I and class II loci at four-digit resolution. Typing coverage differed by locus: A, B, C, DRB1 and DQB1 were typed in roughly 620-630 donors, DQA1 in about 500, DPA1 in 600 to 610, and DPB1 in roughly 470. Roughly 5 DR-DQ haplotypes were handled as single units for association and clustering, since linkage in the cohort was strong. Among 300 to 450 genotyped donors of the cohort, an average of around 240,000 unique TCR beta nucleotide sequences were sequenced per donor, 15% to 20% of them non-productive.

CDR1 and CDR2, per the germline V gene, are SQVTM and ANQGSEA. Relative to germline, V is missing 6 bases and J is missing 2 bases, with 3 bases of the junction outside any gene match. The CDR3 sequence holds 14 residues, the cysteine and phenylalanine included. The read is trimmed to its CDR3 DNA, 42 bases read in frame from base 1. About this clone: Its recognized antigen is unknown. Per-base quality was not reported, and no clone a single base away is much larger than it.

The library relied on the immunoSEQ multiplex PCR assay. For the multiplex PCR, a mixture combining 60 forward primers for TCR Vbeta segments and 13 reverse primers for TCR Jbeta segments was used. Amplification of the CDR3 region of rearranged TCR beta genes was performed with a multiplex PCR assay on genomic DNA. Amplified TCR beta libraries were sequenced as 87-base-pair reads on the Illumina HiSeq System. In the paper's pipeline: In a later analysis, approximately 74 million unique TCR beta chains were counted across the approximately 640 repertoires, and some 10 million of these chains were shared by at least two donors. To remove PCR and sequencing errors, raw reads were error-corrected and collapsed into unique sequences using a nearest-neighbor algorithm that merged closely related sequences. To assign V, D and J gene segments, CDR3 sequences were aligned to IMGT reference sequences. For a sequence to be retained, a match of at least six nucleotides to both a V gene segment and a J gene segment was required. Rearrangements were classified as productive when the CDR3 lacked stop codons and remained in frame with V and J, and all other rearrangements were classified as non-productive. CDR3 was defined by IMGT convention, running from the second conserved V-encoded cysteine to the conserved J-encoded phenylalanine. The earlier analysis of some 600 of the donors excluded sequences that lacked an unambiguous match to a single V gene segment. An earlier analysis of a few hundred of the donors called V segments functional above 56.7% productive rearrangements and segregating when the between-donor standard deviation exceeded 5%. To diagnose cytomegalovirus status from the catalog of TCR beta chain sequences, a statistical classification framework was built. V and J gene assignment, in a later analysis, came from comparing TCR nucleotide sequences with IMGT/GENE-DB human TR gene sequences. Using the TCRdist pipeline, a later analysis assigned CDR3 sequences along with most-parsimonious VDJ recombination scenarios. In a later analysis, every TCR beta chain was defined by the combination of its CDR3 amino acid sequence and its V-gene family, and reads without a unique V-gene family were dropped. To address suspected cross-contamination and a sequencing artifact, a later analysis removed some 620 highly shared, low-generation-probability nucleotide sequences. For each public chain, a later analysis derived a clonal expansion index from normalized ranks of inferred template counts within each repertoire. In a later analysis, generation probabilities were computed with a VDJ recombination model fitted to out-of-frame rearrangements, and the resulting probabilities were checked against IGoR. A later analysis scored TCR-TCR, TCR-HLA and TCR-CMV co-occurrence with hypergeometric tests, applying a repertoire-size bias correction to TCR pairs. False discovery rates were estimated in a later analysis by permuting HLA or CMV assignments 20 times. A later analysis grouped co-occurring TCRs with DBSCAN, adding TCRdist sequence similarity when clustering within HLA-allele-positive subsets. For co-occurrence clustering, repertoires with fewer than 30,000 or more than 120,000 public chains were excluded, along with roughly five repertoires with anomalous nucleotide sharing. In TCRdb, the immuneACCESS table is reduced to in-frame sequences with V and J assigned. These tables do not hold every clone; where another copy was compared, an unresolved V gene accounts for under half, and the others remain unexplained. V and J calls and clone size are as listed in that table; D and trimming were resolved from the DNA. The sample table lists approximately 150,000 clones, 75% to 85% of them with a count of one. Roughly 4.7% of the sample comes from the top ten.

Beyond this particular receptor, the publication reports: While some public TCRs were present in many individuals, most TCR sequences turned up only very rarely across donors. V-gene and J-gene trimming of TCR beta chains was associated with a missense DCLRE1C variant in a later genetic analysis, and the association was replicated in an independent cohort. In a later analysis, most CMV-associated TCR beta chains were found to appear HLA-restricted, with HLA associations seemingly driven largely by CMV exposure. When HLA alleles, especially DR and DQ, strongly co-occurred, TCR associations were difficult to assign to individual alleles. The presence/absence analyses assumed that sequencing depth was roughly uniform across donors, and that assumption may not be true. A later analysis reported that several top co-occurrence clusters appeared linked to parvovirus B19, influenza, CMV and Epstein-Barr virus. The earlier analysis of 587 of the donors excluded 15 to 20 rarely observed V segments, including chromosome 9 orphons, because counts were too low. Some IMGT-functional V segments, including TRBV6-2 and TRBV6-3, could not be told apart with the 87-base-pair reads, so those segments were excluded. In a later analysis, some 17,000 TCR beta sequences were associated with specific HLA alleles at a false discovery rate of 0.05. A further reported finding was that TCR beta sequences accurately predicted the HLA-A and HLA-B alleles for most subjects in the first cohort. Linkage disequilibrium might explain the correlated functional status among segregating V segments, but an unknown experimental factor could not be ruled out. In a later analysis, HLA-associated TCR beta chains were found to be more clonally expanded and to have lower generation probabilities than equally common non-associated chains. It was suggested by the authors that the approach could potentially be generalized to other disease states and immunological phenotypes. Only TCR beta chains were sequenced in this cohort, and the absence of alpha or paired-chain data limited detectable features. Three of the identified cytomegalovirus-associated TCR beta chains were confirmed in vitro to be specific for cytomegalovirus antigens. Cytomegalovirus status was reported to be diagnosed by the classifier with high specificity and sensitivity in both the original and validation cohorts. In a later analysis, TCR association rates were found to vary across HLA loci, with the most associated TCRs seen for DRB1 alleles and the fewest for HLA-C alleles. A cluster of highly shared sequence variants was judged likely to be a technical artifact of the sequencing pipeline. An earlier analysis of approximately 500 of the donors showed that most TCR beta V segments appeared in productive rearrangements either about 87% or about 30% of the time, which broadly matched IMGT annotations. For the cohort, immune exposure information was limited to CMV serostatus. According to a later genetic analysis, donors in an Asian-associated ancestry cluster had fewer N-insertions in productive TCRs than the roughly 660-donor mean. Because HLA typing was unavailable for some donors at each locus, only the typed subset was used in association tests. In the study, some 160 TCR beta chains were listed as associated with cytomegalovirus.

The cohort was made up of roughly 670 healthy bone marrow donors. At the time of sampling, every cohort member was nominally healthy, though immune exposures that went unrecorded were likely present. The donor tested CMV seronegative and was one of the 352 seronegative cohort members. Every donor gave a peripheral blood sample, and the peripheral blood mononuclear cells from that sample were used for TCR beta sequencing. Genomic DNA was extracted from the blood cell samples with the Qiagen DNeasy Blood Extraction Kit. The chain is assembled from TRBV29-1 and TRBJ2-2, with 10 bases in between that match TRBD2. This TCR was recovered from a man aged 40-55 years in good health and CMV-seronegative. The sample taken for sequencing was PBMCs. The DNA is TGCAGCGTGAGGACTAGCGGCAACACCGGGGAGCTGTTTTTT. Its protein product is CSVRTSGNTGELFF.